What follows is one TCR beta chain and its context. Its antigen is currently unknown. The germline V gene has CDR1 SQVTM and CDR2 ANQGSEA. The CDR3 sequence is 14 residues long. Using MiXCR, TCRdb re-called clones from the PCR reads. The table includes several thousand clones, about two fifths detected once. These data belong to a study of metastatic and nonmetastatic thyroid tumors. General study results and limits: Within blood and tumor, benign nodules reportedly had significantly lower TCR beta diversity than malignant thyroid tumors did.

Patients had received no treatment of any kind before thyroid surgery. The sequencing input was tumor tissue. V gene TRBV29-1 combines with J gene TRBJ2-3; weak D call: TRBD1 (5 bases). Judging by the DNA end, TRBJ1-5 fits better; the J call may be wrong. The receptor comes from a male donor with papillary thyroid cancer or a benign thyroid nodule (not recorded which). Some clones in this sample may be carry-over from other donors' samples. The CDR3 coding sequence is TGCAGCGAAAGCCCGGTGGACAAGCCAGATGCGCAGCATTTT. This codes for CSESPVDKPDAQHF.